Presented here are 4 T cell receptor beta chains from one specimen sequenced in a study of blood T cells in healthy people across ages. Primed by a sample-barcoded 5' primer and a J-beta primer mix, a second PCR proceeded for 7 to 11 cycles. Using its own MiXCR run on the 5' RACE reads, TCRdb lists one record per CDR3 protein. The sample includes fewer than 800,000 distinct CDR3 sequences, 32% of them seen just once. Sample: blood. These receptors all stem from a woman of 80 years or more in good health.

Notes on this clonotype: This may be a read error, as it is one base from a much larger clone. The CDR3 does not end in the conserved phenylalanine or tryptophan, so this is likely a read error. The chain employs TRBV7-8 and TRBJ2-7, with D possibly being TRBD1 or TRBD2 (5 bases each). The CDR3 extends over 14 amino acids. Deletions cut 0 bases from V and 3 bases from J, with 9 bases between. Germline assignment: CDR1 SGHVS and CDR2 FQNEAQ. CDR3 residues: CASSLAGRNYEQYL. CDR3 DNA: TGTGCCAGCAGCTTAGCGGGACGGAACTACGAGCAGTACTTA.

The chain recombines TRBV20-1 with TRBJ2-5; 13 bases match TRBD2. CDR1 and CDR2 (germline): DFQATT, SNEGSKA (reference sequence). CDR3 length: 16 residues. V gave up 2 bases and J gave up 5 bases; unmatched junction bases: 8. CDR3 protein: CSARIGRLAGGETQYF. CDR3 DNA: TGCAGTGCTAGAATAGGCCGACTAGCGGGGGGTGAGACCCAGTACTTC.

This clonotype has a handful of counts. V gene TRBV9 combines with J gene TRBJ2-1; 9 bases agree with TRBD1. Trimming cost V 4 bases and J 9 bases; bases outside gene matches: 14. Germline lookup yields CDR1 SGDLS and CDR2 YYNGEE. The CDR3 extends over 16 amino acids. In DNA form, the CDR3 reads TGTGCCAGCAGCCAAGCTACCGGACAGGGGTCCTTTGAGCAGTTCTTC. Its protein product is CASSQATGQGSFEQFF.

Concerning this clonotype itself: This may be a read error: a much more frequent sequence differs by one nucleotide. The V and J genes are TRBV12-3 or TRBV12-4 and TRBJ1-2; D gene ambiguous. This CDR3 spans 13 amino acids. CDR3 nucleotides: TGTGCCAGCAGTTTAGCGGCTAACTATGGCTACATCTTC. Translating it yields CASSLAANYGYIF.